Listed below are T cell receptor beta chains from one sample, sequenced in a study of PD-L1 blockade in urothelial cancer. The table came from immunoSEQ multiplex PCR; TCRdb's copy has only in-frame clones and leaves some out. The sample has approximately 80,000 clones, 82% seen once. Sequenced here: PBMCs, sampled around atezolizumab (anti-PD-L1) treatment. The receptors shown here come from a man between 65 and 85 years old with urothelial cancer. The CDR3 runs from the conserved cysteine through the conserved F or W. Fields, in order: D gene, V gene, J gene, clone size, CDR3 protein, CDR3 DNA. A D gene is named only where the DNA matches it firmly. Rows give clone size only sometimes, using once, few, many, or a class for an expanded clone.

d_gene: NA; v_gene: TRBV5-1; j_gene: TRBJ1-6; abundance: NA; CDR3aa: CASSPEQGGASPLHF; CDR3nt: TGCGCCAGCAGCCCGGAGCAGGGAGGAGCTTCACCCCTCCACTTT
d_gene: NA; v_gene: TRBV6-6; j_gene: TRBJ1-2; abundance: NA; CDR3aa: CASSYSSTGRGYTF; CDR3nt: TGTGCCAGCAGTTACTCGAGCACAGGGCGAGGCTACACCTTC
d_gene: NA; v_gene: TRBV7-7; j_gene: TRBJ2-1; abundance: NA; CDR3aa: CASSPGTQNEQFF; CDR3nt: TGTGCTAGCAGCCCCGGGACTCAGAATGAGCAGTTCTTC
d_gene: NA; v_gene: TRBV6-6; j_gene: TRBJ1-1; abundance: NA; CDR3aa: CAATGTEAFF; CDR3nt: TGTGCCGCAACAGGGACTGAAGCTTTCTTT
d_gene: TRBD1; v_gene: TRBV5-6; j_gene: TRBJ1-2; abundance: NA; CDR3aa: CASSLWDRAYGYTF; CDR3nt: TGTGCCAGCAGCTTGTGGGACAGGGCCTATGGCTACACCTTC
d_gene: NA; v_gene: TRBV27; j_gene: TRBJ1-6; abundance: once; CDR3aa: CASSPLPGGANSPLHF; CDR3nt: TGTGCCAGCAGTCCCCTTCCCGGGGGAGCTAATTCACCCCTCCACTTT
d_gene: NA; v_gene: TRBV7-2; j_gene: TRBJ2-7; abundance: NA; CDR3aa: CASSLNRLVEQYF; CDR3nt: TGTGCCAGCAGCTTAAACAGGTTGGTCGAGCAGTACTTC
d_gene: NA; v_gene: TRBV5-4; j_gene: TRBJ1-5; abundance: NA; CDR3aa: CASSLEGQGQPQHF; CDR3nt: TGTGCCAGCAGCTTGGAGGGGCAGGGCCAGCCCCAGCATTTT
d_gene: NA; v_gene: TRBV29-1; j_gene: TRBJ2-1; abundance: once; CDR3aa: CSVERDFNEQFF; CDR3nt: TGCAGCGTTGAGAGGGACTTCAATGAGCAGTTCTTC
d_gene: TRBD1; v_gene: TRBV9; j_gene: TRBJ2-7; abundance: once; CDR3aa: CASSAGTGGGEQYF; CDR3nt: TGTGCCAGCAGCGCAGGGACAGGGGGAGGCGAGCAGTACTTC
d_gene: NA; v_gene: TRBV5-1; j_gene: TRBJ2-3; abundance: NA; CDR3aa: CASSRGGGTDTQYF; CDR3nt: TGCGCCAGCAGCCGAGGTGGTGGCACAGATACGCAGTATTTT
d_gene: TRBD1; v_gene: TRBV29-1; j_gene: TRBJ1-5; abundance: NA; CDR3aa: CSVSEGAGQPQHF; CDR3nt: TGCAGCGTTTCGGAGGGGGCCGGTCAGCCCCAGCATTTT
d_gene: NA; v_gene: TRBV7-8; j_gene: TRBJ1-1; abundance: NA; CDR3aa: CASSLEVMEHTEAFF; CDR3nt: TGTGCCAGCAGCTTAGAGGTAATGGAGCACACTGAAGCTTTCTTT
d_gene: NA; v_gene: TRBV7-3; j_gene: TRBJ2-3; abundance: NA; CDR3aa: CASSSTRSSTDTQYF; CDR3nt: TGTGCCAGCAGCTCGACTAGGTCTAGCACAGATACGCAGTATTTT
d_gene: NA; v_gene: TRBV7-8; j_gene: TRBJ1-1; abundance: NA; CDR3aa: CASSSGRGRSTEAFF; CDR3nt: TGTGCCAGCAGCAGCGGACGAGGGCGCAGCACTGAAGCTTTCTTT
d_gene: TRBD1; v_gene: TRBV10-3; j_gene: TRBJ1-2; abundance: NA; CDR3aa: CASSDRGPNYGYTF; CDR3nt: TGTGCCAGCAGTGACAGGGGACCTAACTATGGCTACACCTTC
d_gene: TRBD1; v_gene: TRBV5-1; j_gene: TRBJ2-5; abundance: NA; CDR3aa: CASSLTGTGEGETQYF; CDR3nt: TGCGCCAGCAGCTTGACAGGGACAGGGGAGGGAGAGACCCAGTACTTC
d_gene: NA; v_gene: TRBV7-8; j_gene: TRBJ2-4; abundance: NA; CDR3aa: CASSLVVYWESGVKNIQYF; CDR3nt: TGTGCCAGCAGCTTAGTGGTGTATTGGGAGTCCGGAGTCAAAAACATTCAGTACTTC
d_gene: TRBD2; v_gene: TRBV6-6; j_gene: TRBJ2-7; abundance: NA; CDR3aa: CASTFAGDGDEQYF; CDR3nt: TGTGCCAGCACGTTCGCGGGGGACGGAGACGAGCAGTACTTC
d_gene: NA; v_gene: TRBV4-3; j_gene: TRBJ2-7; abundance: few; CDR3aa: CASSQDGTPTYEQYF; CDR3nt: TGCGCCAGCAGCCAAGACGGGACACCTACCTACGAGCAGTACTTC
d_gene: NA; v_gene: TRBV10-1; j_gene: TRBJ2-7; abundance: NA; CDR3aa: CASSEDQATGEQYF; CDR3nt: TGCGCCAGCAGTGAGGATCAGGCCACGGGGGAGCAGTACTTC
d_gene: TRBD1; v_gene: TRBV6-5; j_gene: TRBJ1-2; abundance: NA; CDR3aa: CASSYGQGAYTF; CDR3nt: TGTGCCAGCAGTTACGGACAGGGGGCCTACACCTTC
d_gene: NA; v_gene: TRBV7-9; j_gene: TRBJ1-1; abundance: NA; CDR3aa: CASSYQQGNTEAFF; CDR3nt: TGTGCCAGCAGCTATCAACAGGGGAACACTGAAGCTTTCTTT
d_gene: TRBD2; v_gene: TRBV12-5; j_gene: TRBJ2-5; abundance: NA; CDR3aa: CASGLSPAGTTWGSQYF; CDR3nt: TGTGCTAGTGGTTTGAGCCCAGCGGGGACTACCTGGGGGTCCCAGTACTTC
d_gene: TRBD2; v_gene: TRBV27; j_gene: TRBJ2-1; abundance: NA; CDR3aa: CASSFWTRSGSEQFF; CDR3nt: TGTGCCAGCAGTTTTTGGACTAGGAGTGGGAGTGAGCAGTTCTTC
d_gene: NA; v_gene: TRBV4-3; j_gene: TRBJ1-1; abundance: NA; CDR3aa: CASSQEFPMNTEAFF; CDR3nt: TGCGCCAGCAGCCAAGAGTTTCCCATGAACACTGAAGCTTTCTTT
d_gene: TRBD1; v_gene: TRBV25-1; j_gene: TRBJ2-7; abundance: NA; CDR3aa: CASRTGDEQYF; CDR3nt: TGTGCCAGCAGAACAGGGGACGAGCAGTACTTC
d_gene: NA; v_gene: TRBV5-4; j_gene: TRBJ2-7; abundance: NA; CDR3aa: CASSRGGWSYEQYF; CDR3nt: TGTGCCAGCAGCCGAGGGGGATGGTCCTACGAGCAGTACTTC
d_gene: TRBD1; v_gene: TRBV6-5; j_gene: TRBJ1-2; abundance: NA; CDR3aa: CASTGVGYTF; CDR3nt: TGTGCCAGTACAGGGGTCGGCTACACCTTC
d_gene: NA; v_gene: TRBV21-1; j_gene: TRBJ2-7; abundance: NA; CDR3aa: CASSRQSGQIEQYF; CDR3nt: TGTGCCAGCAGCAGACAATCGGGACAGATCGAGCAGTACTTC
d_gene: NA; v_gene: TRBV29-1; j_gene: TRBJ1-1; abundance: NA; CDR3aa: CALGGASTEAFF; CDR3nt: TGCGCCCTCGGGGGGGCTAGCACTGAAGCTTTCTTT
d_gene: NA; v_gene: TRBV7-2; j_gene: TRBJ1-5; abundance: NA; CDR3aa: CASSLSQGNQPQHF; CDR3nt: TGTGCCAGCAGCTTAAGCCAGGGCAATCAGCCCCAGCATTTT
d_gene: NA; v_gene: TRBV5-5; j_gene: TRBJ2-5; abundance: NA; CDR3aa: CASSPWGQDQETQYF; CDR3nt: TGTGCCAGCAGCCCGTGGGGGCAGGACCAAGAGACCCAGTACTTC
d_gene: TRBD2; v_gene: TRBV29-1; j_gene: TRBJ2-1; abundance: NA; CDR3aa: CSFVRTSGSYEQFF; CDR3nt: TGCAGCTTCGTACGGACTAGCGGGAGCTATGAGCAGTTCTTC
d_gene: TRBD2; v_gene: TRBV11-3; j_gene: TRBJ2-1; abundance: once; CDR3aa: CASSLKLAVHEQFF; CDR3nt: TGTGCCAGCAGCTTAAAACTAGCGGTCCATGAGCAGTTCTTC
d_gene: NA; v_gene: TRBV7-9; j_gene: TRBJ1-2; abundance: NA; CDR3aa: CASSLGQRYGYTF; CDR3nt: TGTGCCAGCAGCTTGGGGCAGAGGTATGGCTACACCTTC
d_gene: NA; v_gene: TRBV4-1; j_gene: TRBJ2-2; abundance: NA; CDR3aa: CASRHTANTGELFF; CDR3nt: TGCGCCAGCAGGCATACAGCGAACACCGGGGAGCTGTTTTTT
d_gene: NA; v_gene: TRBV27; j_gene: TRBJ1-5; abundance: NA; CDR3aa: CASSFAGVHNQPQHF; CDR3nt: TGTGCCAGCAGTTTTGCGGGAGTACACAATCAGCCCCAGCATTTT
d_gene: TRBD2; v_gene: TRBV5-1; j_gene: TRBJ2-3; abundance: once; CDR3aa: CASTVTSGEGDTQYF; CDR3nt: TGCGCCAGCACTGTAACTAGCGGGGAGGGAGATACGCAGTATTTT
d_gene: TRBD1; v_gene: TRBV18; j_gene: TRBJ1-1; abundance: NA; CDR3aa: CASFEQGEAFF; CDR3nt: TGTGCCAGCTTTGAACAGGGGGAAGCTTTCTTT
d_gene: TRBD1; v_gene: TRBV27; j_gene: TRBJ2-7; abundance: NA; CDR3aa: CASSLRAGTGGLEQYF; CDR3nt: TGTGCCAGCAGTTTAAGGGCCGGGACAGGGGGCTTAGAGCAGTACTTC
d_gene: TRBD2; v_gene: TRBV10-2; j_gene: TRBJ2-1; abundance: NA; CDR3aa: CASRGTSGGREHEQFF; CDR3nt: TGCGCCAGCAGAGGGACTAGCGGGGGCCGGGAACATGAGCAGTTCTTC
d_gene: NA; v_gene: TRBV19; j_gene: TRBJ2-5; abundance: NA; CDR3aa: CASSIGGARQETQYF; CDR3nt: TGTGCCAGTAGTATAGGGGGCGCGCGGCAAGAGACCCAGTACTTC
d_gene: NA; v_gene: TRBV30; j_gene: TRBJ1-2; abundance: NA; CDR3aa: CAWSVMGAGYGYTF; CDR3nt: TGTGCCTGGAGTGTAATGGGGGCGGGCTATGGCTACACCTTC
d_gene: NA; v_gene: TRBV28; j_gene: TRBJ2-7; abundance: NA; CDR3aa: CASSSDTGQGGEQYF; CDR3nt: TGTGCCAGCAGTTCGGATACAGGGCAGGGCGGCGAGCAGTACTTC
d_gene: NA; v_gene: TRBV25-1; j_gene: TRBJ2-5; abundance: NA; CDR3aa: CASSEYSRGETQYF; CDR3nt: TGTGCCAGCAGTGAATATAGCAGAGGGGAGACCCAGTACTTC
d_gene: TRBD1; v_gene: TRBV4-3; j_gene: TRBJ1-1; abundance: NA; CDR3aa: CASSLTGDTEAFF; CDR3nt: TGCGCCAGCAGCCTCACAGGGGACACTGAAGCTTTCTTT
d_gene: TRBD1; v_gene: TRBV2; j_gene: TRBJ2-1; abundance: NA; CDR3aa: CASSVTGTPYNEQFF; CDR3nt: TGTGCCAGCAGTGTGACAGGGACCCCCTACAATGAGCAGTTCTTC
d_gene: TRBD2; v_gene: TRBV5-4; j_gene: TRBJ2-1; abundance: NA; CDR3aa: CASSKTSGLNEQFF; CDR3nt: TGTGCCAGCAGCAAGACTAGCGGGCTCAATGAGCAGTTCTTC
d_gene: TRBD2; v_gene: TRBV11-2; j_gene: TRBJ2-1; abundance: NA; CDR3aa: CASSQAGGYNEQFF; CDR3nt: TGTGCCAGCAGCCAAGCGGGGGGCTACAATGAGCAGTTCTTC
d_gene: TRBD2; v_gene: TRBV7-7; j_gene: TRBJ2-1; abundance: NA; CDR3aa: CASSPHPPASGGSYNEQFF; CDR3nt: TGTGCCAGCAGCCCCCACCCGCCGGCCAGCGGGGGCTCCTACAATGAGCAGTTCTTC
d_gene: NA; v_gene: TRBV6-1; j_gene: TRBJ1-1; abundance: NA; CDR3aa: CASSEANRYTEAFF; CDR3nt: TGTGCCAGCAGTGAAGCAAACAGATACACTGAAGCTTTCTTT
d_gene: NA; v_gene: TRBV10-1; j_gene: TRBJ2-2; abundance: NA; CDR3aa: CASSESEVSSGELFF; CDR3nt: TGCGCCAGCAGTGAGTCCGAGGTGTCGAGCGGGGAGCTGTTTTTT
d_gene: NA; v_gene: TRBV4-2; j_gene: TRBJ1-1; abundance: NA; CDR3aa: CASSQDRGGTEAFF; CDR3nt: TGTGCCAGCAGCCAAGATCGGGGGGGCACTGAAGCTTTCTTT
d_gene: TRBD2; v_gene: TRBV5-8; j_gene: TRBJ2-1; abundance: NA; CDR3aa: CASSLTSGSKNEQFF; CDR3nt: TGTGCCAGCAGCCTCACTAGCGGGAGTAAGAATGAGCAGTTCTTC